The 4 T cell receptor beta chains below all came from one sample that was sequenced in a study of blood T cell repertoires in COVID-19. Produced via immunoSEQ multiplex PCR; TCRdb's table is partial and in-frame only. The repertoire holds 85,000 to 100,000 clones, with just over 90% as singletons. Source material: peripheral blood. Receptor source: a man in his sixties with acute or convalescent COVID-19.

The V gene is TRBV30, the J gene TRBJ1-5; 7 bases line up with TRBD1. J gave up 2 bases and V 1 base, and 11 bases lay outside the gene matches. The CDR3 has 17 residues. Germline CDR1 and CDR2: GTSNPN and SVGIG (reference sequence). The CDR3 bases are TGTGCCTGGAGTGACCGGGACAGTCGAACCCGCAATCAGCCCCAGCATTTT. This translates into CAWSDRDSRTRNQPQHF.

The chain combines TRBV2 with TRBJ1-2; D gene uncertain. Trimming removed 7 bases at V and 1 base at J, with 7 bases between. CDR3 length: 12 amino acids. Germline V gene sequence: CDR1 SNHLY, CDR2 FYNNEI. The CDR3 DNA reads as TGTGCCAGCATTCGGGATAACTATGGCTACACCTTC. Protein product: CASIRDNYGYTF.

This rearrangement joins TRBV5-1 to TRBJ1-2, with TRBD1 matching 7 bases. Losses at the gene ends were 3 bases for V and 4 bases for J; bases not matched to a gene: 3. This CDR3 comprises 13 residues. CDR1 is SGHRS, CDR2 YFSETQ, per germline. CDR3 DNA sequence: TGCGCCAGCAGCTACGACAGGGTCTATGGCTACACCTTC. As protein: CASSYDRVYGYTF.

The chain carries TRBV7-7 and TRBJ1-4; no clear D. V lost 3 bases and J 4 bases, leaving 6 bases between the germline ends. From germline, CDR1 is SSHAT and CDR2 FNYEAQ (reference sequence). This CDR3 is built from 13 residues. CDR3 nucleotide sequence: TGTGCCAGCAGCTTGCAGGATAATGAAAAACTGTTTTTT. This sequence encodes CASSLQDNEKLFF. The full variable domain, with the rest looked up from reference TRBV7-7 and TRBJ1-4, is GAGVSQSPRYKVTKRGQDVTLRCDPISSHATLYWYQQALGQGPEFLTYFNYEAQPDKSGLPSDRFSAERPEGSISTLTIQRTEQRDSAMYRCASSLQDNEKLFFGSGTQLSVL.